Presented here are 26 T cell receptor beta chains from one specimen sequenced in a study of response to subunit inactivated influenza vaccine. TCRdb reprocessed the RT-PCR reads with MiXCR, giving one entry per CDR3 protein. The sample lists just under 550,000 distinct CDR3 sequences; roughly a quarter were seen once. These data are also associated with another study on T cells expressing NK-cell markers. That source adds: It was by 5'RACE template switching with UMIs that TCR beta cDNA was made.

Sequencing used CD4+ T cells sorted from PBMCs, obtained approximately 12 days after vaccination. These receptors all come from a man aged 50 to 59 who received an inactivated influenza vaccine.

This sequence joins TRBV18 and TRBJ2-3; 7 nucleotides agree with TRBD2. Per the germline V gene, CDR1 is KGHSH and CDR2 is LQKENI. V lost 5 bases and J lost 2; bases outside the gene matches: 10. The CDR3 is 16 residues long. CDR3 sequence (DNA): TGTGCCAGCTCAGCCGGGGGGACTGGGGACACAGATACGCAGTATTTT. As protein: CASSAGGTGDTDTQYF.

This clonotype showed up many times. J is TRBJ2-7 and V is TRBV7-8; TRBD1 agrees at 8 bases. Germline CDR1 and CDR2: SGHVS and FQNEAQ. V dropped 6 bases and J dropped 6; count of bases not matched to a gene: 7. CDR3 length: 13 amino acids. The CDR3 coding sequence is TGTGCCAGCAGTTTCGGACAGGGAGGCGAGCAGTACTTC. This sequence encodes CASSFGQGGEQYF.

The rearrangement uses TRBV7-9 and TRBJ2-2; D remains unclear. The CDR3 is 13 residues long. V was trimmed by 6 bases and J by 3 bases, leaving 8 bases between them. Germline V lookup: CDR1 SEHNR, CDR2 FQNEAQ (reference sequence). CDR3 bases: TGTGCCAGCAGAAACCTGGACACCGGGGAGCTGTTTTTT. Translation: CASRNLDTGELFF.

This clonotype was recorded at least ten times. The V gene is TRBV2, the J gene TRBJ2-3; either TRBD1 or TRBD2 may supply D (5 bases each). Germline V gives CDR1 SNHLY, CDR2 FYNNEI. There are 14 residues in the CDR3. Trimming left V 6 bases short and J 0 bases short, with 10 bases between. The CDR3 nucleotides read TGTGCCAGCAGGAAAGGGACCAGCACAGATACGCAGTATTTT. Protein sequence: CASRKGTSTDTQYF.

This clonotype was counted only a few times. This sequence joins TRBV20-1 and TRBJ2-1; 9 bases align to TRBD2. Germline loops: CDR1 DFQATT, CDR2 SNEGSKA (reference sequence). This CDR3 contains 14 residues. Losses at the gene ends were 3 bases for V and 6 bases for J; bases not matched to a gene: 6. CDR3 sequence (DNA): TGCAGTGCTAGTCGGGGCGGGAGGGCCAATGAGCAGTTCTTC. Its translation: CSASRGGRANEQFF.

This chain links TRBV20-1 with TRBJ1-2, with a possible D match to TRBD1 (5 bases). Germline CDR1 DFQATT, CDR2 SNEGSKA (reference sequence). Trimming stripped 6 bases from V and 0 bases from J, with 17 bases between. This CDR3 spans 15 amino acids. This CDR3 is CSAELRGPTNYGYTF. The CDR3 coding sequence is TGCAGTGCCGAACTCCGGGGACCCACTAACTATGGCTACACCTTC.

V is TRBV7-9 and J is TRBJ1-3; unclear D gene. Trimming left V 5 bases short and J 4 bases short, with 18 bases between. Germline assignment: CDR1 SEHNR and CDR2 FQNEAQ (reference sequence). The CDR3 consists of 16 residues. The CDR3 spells CASSGAGRGVGNTIYF. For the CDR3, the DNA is TGTGCCAGCAGCGGAGCGGGTCGCGGAGTGGGAAACACCATATATTTT.

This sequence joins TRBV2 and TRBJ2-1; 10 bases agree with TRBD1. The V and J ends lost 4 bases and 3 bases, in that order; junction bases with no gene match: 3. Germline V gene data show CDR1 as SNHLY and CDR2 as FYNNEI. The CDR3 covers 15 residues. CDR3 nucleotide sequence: TGTGCCAGCAGTGCGACAGGGGGCTTCTACAATGAGCAGTTCTTC. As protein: CASSATGGFYNEQFF.

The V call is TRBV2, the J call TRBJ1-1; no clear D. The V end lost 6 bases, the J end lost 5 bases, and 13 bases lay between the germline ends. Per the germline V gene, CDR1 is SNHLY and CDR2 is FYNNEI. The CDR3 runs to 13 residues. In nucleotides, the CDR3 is TGTGCCAGCAGGATCAGGAGATCAACTGAAGCTTTCTTT. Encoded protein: CASRIRRSTEAFF. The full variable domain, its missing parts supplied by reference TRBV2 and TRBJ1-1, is EPEVTQTPSHQVTQMGQEVILRCVPISNHLYFYWYRQILGQKVEFLVSFYNNEISEKSEIFDDQFSVERPDGSNFTLKIRSTKLEDSAMYFCASRIRRSTEAFFGQGTRLTVV.

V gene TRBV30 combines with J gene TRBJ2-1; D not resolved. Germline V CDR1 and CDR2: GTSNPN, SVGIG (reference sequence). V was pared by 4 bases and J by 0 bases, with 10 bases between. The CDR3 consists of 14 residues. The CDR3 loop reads CAWNRVSSYNEQFF. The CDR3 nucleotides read TGTGCCTGGAACAGAGTTAGCTCCTACAATGAGCAGTTCTTC.

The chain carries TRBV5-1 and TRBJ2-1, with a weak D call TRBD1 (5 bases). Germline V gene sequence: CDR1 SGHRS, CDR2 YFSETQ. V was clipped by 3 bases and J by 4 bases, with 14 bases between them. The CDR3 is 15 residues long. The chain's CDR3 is CASSSYMGPYNEQFF. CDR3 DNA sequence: TGCGCCAGCAGCTCGTATATGGGGCCTTACAATGAGCAGTTCTTC.

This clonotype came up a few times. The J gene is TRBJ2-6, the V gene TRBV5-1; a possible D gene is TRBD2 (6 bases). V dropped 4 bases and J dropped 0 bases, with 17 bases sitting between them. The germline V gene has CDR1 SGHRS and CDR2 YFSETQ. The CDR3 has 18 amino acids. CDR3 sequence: CASSQTPGTGSGANVLTF. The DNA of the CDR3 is TGCGCCAGCAGCCAGACCCCAGGGACTGGCTCTGGGGCCAACGTCCTGACTTTC. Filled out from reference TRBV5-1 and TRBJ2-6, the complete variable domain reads KAGVTQTPRYLIKTRGQQVTLSCSPISGHRSVSWYQQTPGQGLQFLFEYFSETQRNKGNFPGRFSGRQFSNSRSEMNVSTLELGDSALYLCASSQTPGTGSGANVLTFGAGSRLTVL.

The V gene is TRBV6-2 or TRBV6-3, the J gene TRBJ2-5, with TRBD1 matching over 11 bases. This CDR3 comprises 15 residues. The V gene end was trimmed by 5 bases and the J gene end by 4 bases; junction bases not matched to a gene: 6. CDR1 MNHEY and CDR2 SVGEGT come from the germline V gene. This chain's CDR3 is CASSGQGANRETQYF. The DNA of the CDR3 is TGTGCCAGCAGTGGACAGGGGGCGAATCGAGAGACCCAGTACTTC.

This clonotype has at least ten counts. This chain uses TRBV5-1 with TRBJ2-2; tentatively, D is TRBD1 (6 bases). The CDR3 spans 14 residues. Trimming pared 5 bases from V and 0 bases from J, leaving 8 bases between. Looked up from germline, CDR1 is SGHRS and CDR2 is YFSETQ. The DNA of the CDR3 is TGCGCCAGCAGTCGGGACACGAACACCGGGGAGCTGTTTTTT. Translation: CASSRDTNTGELFF.

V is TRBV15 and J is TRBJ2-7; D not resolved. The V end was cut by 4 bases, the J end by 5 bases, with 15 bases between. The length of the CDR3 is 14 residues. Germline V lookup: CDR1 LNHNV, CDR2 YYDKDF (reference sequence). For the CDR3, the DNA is TGTGCCACCAGCAAAAGAGAACGTCCCCACGAGCAGTACTTC. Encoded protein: CATSKRERPHEQYF. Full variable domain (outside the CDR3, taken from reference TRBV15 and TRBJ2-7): DAMVIQNPRYQVTQFGKPVTLSCSQTLNHNVMYWYQQKSSQAPKLLFHYYDKDFNNEADTPDNFQSRRPNTSFCFLDIRSPGLGDTAMYLCATSKRERPHEQYFGPGTRLTVT.

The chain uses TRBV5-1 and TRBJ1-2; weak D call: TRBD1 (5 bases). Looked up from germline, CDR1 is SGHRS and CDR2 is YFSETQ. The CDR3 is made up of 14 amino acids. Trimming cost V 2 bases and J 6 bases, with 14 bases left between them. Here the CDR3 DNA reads TGCGCCAGCAGCTTACCCGGACAAGCCCATGGCTACACCTTC. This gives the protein CASSLPGQAHGYTF.

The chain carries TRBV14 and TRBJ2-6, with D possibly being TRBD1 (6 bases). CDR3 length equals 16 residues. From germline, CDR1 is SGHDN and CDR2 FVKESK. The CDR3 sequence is CASGGLDYSGANVLTF. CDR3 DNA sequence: TGTGCAAGTGGGGGCCTTGATTACTCTGGGGCCAACGTCCTGACTTTC.

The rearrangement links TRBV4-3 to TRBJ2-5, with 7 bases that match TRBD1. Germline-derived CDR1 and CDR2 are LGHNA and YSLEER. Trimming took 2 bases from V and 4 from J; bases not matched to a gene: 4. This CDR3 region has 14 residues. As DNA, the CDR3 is TGCGCCAGCAGCCAAAGGACAGGAGGAGAGACCCAGTACTTC. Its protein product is CASSQRTGGETQYF.

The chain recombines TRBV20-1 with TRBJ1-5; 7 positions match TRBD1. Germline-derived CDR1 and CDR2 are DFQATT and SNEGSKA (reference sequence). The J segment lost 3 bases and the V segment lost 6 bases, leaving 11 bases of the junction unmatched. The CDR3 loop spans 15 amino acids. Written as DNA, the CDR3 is TGCAGTGCCCCTCAGACAGGGAAGTTCAATCAGCCCCAGCATTTT. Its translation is CSAPQTGKFNQPQHF.

CDR3 nucleotide sequence: TGTGCCACCAGCAGAGCTACTAGTTGGGGTGAGCAGTTCTTC. Amino acids: CATSRATSWGEQFF. This chain uses TRBV15 with TRBJ2-1, with a tentative D call TRBD2 (5 bases). V dropped 1 base and J dropped 9 bases, with 13 bases sitting between them. The V gene's germline CDR1 is LNHNV and CDR2 YYDKDF (reference sequence). There are 14 residues in the CDR3. Variable domain in full (rest from reference TRBV15 and TRBJ2-1): DAMVIQNPRYQVTQFGKPVTLSCSQTLNHNVMYWYQQKSSQAPKLLFHYYDKDFNNEADTPDNFQSRRPNTSFCFLDIRSPGLGDTAMYLCATSRATSWGEQFFGPGTRLTVL.

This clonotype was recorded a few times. CDR3 coding DNA: TGTGCCAGCAGCGTAGGAGGGGGCCCCCACAATGAGCAGTTCTTC. This translates into CASSVGGGPHNEQFF. This chain uses TRBV9 with TRBJ2-1, with 7 bases matching TRBD1. The V and J ends lost 0 bases and 5 bases, in that order; junction bases with no gene match: 5. CDR3 size: 15 residues. In germline, CDR1 is SGDLS, CDR2 YYNGEE. Drawing the rest from reference TRBV9 and TRBJ2-1, the complete variable domain is DSGVTQTPKHLITATGQRVTLRCSPRSGDLSVYWYQQSLDQGLQFLIQYYNGEERAKGNILERFSAQQFPDLHSELNLSSLELGDSALYFCASSVGGGPHNEQFFGPGTRLTVL.

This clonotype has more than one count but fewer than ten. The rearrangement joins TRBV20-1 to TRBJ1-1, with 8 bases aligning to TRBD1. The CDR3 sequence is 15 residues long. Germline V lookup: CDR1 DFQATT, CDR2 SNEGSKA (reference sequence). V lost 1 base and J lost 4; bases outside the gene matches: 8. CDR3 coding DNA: TGCAGTGCTAGAGCCTCAGGGGGCGCAGGCACTGAAGCTTTCTTT. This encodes CSARASGGAGTEAFF.

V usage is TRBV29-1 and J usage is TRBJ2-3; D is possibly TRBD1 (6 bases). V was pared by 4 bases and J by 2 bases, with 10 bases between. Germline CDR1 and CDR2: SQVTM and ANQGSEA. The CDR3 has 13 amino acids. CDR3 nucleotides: TGCAGCGTTGGCAGGGGCTTCACAGATACGCAGTATTTT. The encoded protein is CSVGRGFTDTQYF.

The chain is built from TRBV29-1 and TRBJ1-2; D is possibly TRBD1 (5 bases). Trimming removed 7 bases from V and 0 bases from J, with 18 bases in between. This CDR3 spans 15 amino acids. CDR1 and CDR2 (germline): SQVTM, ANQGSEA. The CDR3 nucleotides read TGCAGCGCCAAGGTGCAGGACACAGCTAACTATGGCTACACCTTC. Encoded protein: CSAKVQDTANYGYTF.

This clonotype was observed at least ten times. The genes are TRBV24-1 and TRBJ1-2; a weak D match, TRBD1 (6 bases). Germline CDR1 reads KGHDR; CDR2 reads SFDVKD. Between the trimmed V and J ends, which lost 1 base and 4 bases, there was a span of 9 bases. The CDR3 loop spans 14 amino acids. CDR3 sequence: CATSDLQGFYGYTF. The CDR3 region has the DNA TGTGCCACCAGTGATTTACAGGGATTCTATGGCTACACCTTC.

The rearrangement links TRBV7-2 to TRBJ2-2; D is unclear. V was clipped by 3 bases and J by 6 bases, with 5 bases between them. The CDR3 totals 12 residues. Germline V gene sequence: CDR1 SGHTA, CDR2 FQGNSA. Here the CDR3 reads CASSLYPGELFF. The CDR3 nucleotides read TGTGCCAGCAGCTTGTACCCCGGGGAGCTGTTTTTT. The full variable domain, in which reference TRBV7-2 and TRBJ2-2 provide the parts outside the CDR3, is GAGVSQSPSNKVTEKGKDVELRCDPISGHTALYWYRQSLGQGLEFLIYFQGNSAPDKSGLPSDRFSAERTGGSVSTLTIQRTQQEDSAVYLCASSLYPGELFFGEGSRLTVL.